The 21 T cell receptor beta chains below come from one sample, sequenced in a study of cytomegalovirus exposure and HLA in healthy donors. It was with 60 Vbeta and 13 Jbeta primers that the PCR ran. Assay used: immunoSEQ multiplex PCR; TCRdb lists only in-frame clones, some missing. The sample contains 63,000 or so clones, approximately 74% of which appear only once. Sequenced sample: PBMCs. Receptor source: a woman aged 30 to 39 in good health and CMV-seropositive.

A few counts support this clone. The V gene is TRBV28, the J gene TRBJ2-3, with 7 bases matching TRBD2. Trimming took 5 bases from V and 8 from J; bases not matched to a gene: 10. The CDR3 consists of 14 residues. CDR1 and CDR2 from the germline V gene are MDHEN and SYDVKM. The CDR3: CASSPPAGVGTQYF. The DNA for the CDR3 is TGTGCCAGCAGTCCTCCGGCGGGAGTGGGTACGCAGTATTTT.

This clone was observed a handful of times. The rearrangement uses TRBV9 and TRBJ2-7; 7 bases fit TRBD2. The V segment lost 4 bases and the J segment 3 bases; nucleotides outside the gene matches: 10. The CDR3 loop spans 15 amino acids. The germline gives CDR1 SGDLS, CDR2 YYNGEE. CDR3 bases: TGTGCCAGCAGCCCCCACTTAGGCGGGGGCTACGAGCAGTACTTC. Translated: CASSPHLGGGYEQYF.

The rearrangement links TRBV30 to TRBJ1-4, with TRBD1 matching 12 bases. CDR1 is GTSNPN, CDR2 SVGIG, per germline (reference sequence). The V segment lost 1 base and the J segment 3 bases; nucleotides outside the gene matches: 3. The CDR3 extends over 16 amino acids. CDR3 region: CAWSEGQGAPNEKLFF. The CDR3 DNA sequence: TGTGCCTGGAGTGAGGGACAGGGGGCGCCTAATGAAAAACTGTTTTTT. The full variable domain, completed using reference TRBV30 and TRBJ1-4, is SQTIHQWPATLVQPVGSPLSLECTVEGTSNPNLYWYRQAAGRGLQLLFYSVGIGQISSEVPQNLSASRPQDRQFILSSKKLLLSDSGFYLCAWSEGQGAPNEKLFFGSGTQLSVL.

The chain joins TRBV29-1 to TRBJ2-1; TRBD2 is a possible D gene (5 bases). The V and J ends lost 7 bases and 7 bases respectively, with 5 bases between them. Germline V gene lookup returns CDR1 SQVTM and CDR2 ANQGSEA. The CDR3 has 9 residues. The CDR3 spells CSGGNEQFF. The DNA of the CDR3 is TGCAGCGGAGGGAATGAGCAGTTCTTC.

The chain is built from TRBV9 and TRBJ2-7, with D possibly matching TRBD2 (6 bases). The ends were cut back, 3 bases at V and 3 bases at J, with 13 bases in the middle. Looked up from germline, CDR1 is SGDLS and CDR2 is YYNGEE. CDR3 size: 14 residues. CDR3 nucleotides: TGTGCCAGCAGCGGGAGAGCCGGGAGCTACGAGCAGTACTTC. Translating it yields CASSGRAGSYEQYF.

The gene calls are TRBV7-9 and TRBJ1-5; no reliable D call. The CDR3 has 15 amino acids. In germline, CDR1 is SEHNR, CDR2 FQNEAQ (reference sequence). Trimming took off 1 base at V and 0 bases at J, with 7 bases between the two ends. CDR3 nucleotide sequence: TGTGCCAGCAGCTTAGGGCGGTCTAGCAATCAGCCCCAGCATTTT. Translation: CASSLGRSSNQPQHF.

The chain uses TRBV5-1 and TRBJ1-3, with a weak D call TRBD1 (5 bases). CDR3 length: 14 amino acids. V was cut by 2 bases and J by 2 bases, with 8 bases left in between. Germline V lookup: CDR1 SGHRS, CDR2 YFSETQ. The CDR3 DNA is TGCGCCAGCAGCTTAGACAGCCCTGGAAACACCATATATTTT. Translating gives CASSLDSPGNTIYF.

The CDR3 is CATSRGGDSDTQYF. In nucleotides, the CDR3 is TGTGCCACCAGCAGAGGGGGAGATTCAGATACGCAGTATTTT. The chain uses TRBV15 and TRBJ2-3; D is perhaps TRBD2 (5 bases). V gave up 1 base and J gave up 4 bases, with 9 bases separating them. Germline loops: CDR1 LNHNV, CDR2 YYDKDF (reference sequence). The CDR3 runs to 14 residues.

The V and J genes are TRBV10-2 and TRBJ1-4, with TRBD1 as a possible D gene (6 bases). Germline assignment: CDR1 WSHSY and CDR2 SAAADI. The CDR3 covers 14 residues. With 4 bases removed from V and 11 bases from J, the gap between germline ends came to 17 bases. CDR3 coding DNA: TGCGCCAGCAGTGTGGGGGCCGAAATAGGGAAACTGTTTTTT. It translates to CASSVGAEIGKLFF.

J is TRBJ1-2 and V is TRBV2; D may be TRBD1 (5 bases). The CDR3 totals 13 residues. Germline-derived CDR1 and CDR2 are SNHLY and FYNNEI. The ends were cut back, 11 bases at V and 2 bases at J, with 15 bases in the middle. The CDR3 here is CARTRVPNYGYTF. In DNA, the CDR3 is TGTGCCCGTACCAGGGTCCCCAACTATGGCTACACCTTC.

This sequence joins TRBV28 and TRBJ1-5; TRBD1 is a possible D gene (6 bases). V was cut by 6 bases and J by 5 bases, with 17 bases left in between. The V gene's germline CDR1 is MDHEN and CDR2 SYDVKM. This CDR3 has 15 amino acids. DNA for the CDR3: TGTGCCAGCAGCCCCACAGGGATTGGCGATCAGCCCCAGCATTTT. This gives the protein CASSPTGIGDQPQHF. Full variable domain (remainder filled in from reference TRBV28 and TRBJ1-5): DVKVTQSSRYLVKRTGEKVFLECVQDMDHENMFWYRQDPGLGLRLIYFSYDVKMKEKGDIPEGYSVSREKKERFSLILESASTNQTSMYLCASSPTGIGDQPQHFGDGTRLSIL.

This clone came up once. This chain links TRBV21-1 with TRBJ1-5; TRBD1, as called in the table, went unchecked against the DNA. TRBV21-1 is a recognized pseudogene. There are 16 residues in the CDR3. CDR3 in amino acids: CASSKADTGMDQPQHF. In nucleotides, the CDR3 is TGTGCCAGCAGCAAAGCGGATACAGGGATGGATCAGCCCCAGCATTTT.

This rearrangement joins TRBV28 to TRBJ1-2, with 9 nucleotides matching TRBD1. V trimming: 8 bases; J trimming: 8 bases; junction bases outside the gene matches: 12. This CDR3 spans 14 amino acids. Germline loops: CDR1 MDHEN, CDR2 SYDVKM. The DNA for the CDR3 is TGTGCCAGCGGTAGAGGGACAGGGTTGAACGGCTACACCTTC. Protein: CASGRGTGLNGYTF.

The sample holds a few counts of this clone. The rearrangement links TRBV7-2 to TRBJ1-5; no firm D call. This CDR3 contains 13 residues. CDR1 is SGHTA and CDR2 is FQGNSA in the germline V gene. The ends were cut back, 3 bases at V and 4 bases at J, with 7 bases in the middle. CDR3 protein: CASSLQDNQPQHF. The CDR3 nucleotides are TGTGCCAGCAGCTTGCAGGATAATCAGCCCCAGCATTTT.

The chain joins TRBV4-1 to TRBJ1-1, with TRBD1 matching over 7 bases. The CDR3 is 15 residues long. The junction had 5 bases not matched to a gene; V was cut back by 2 bases and J by 2 bases. From germline, CDR1 is MGHRA and CDR2 YSYEKL. CDR3 sequence: CASSQTSGGNTEAFF. CDR3 nucleotide sequence: TGCGCCAGCAGCCAAACCTCAGGGGGTAACACTGAAGCTTTCTTT.

The genes are TRBV28 and TRBJ1-5; D may be TRBD1 (6 bases). This CDR3 region has 15 residues. CDR1 and CDR2 from the germline V gene are MDHEN and SYDVKM. Trimming left V 7 bases short and J 6 bases short, with 19 bases between. The CDR3 region has the DNA TGTGCCAGCAAGGGGGGGGCATCCGGTAGTCAGCCCCAGCATTTT. This gives the protein CASKGGASGSQPQHF. Full variable domain (rest looked up from reference TRBV28 and TRBJ1-5): DVKVTQSSRYLVKRTGEKVFLECVQDMDHENMFWYRQDPGLGLRLIYFSYDVKMKEKGDIPEGYSVSREKKERFSLILESASTNQTSMYLCASKGGASGSQPQHFGDGTRLSIL.

The chain has TRBV10-3 and TRBJ2-7, with 9 bases that match TRBD1. Trimming cost V 11 bases and J 1 base; bases outside gene matches: 6. Germline V lookup: CDR1 ENHRY, CDR2 SYGVKD. CDR3 length: 13 amino acids. The CDR3 sequence: CASGTGSSYEQYF. The CDR3 coding sequence is TGTGCCTCCGGGACAGGGTCTTCCTACGAGCAGTACTTC.

This clone was found a few times. The J gene is TRBJ1-1, the V gene TRBV28, with unresolved D. The germline V and J ends were trimmed by 2 bases and 1 base, with 8 bases remaining between them. The CDR3 is 14 amino acids. Germline V gene data show CDR1 as MDHEN and CDR2 as SYDVKM. The CDR3 DNA is TGTGCCAGCAGTTTAGCCGGGAGGAACACTGAAGCTTTCTTT. Its protein product is CASSLAGRNTEAFF.

This chain links TRBV29-1 with TRBJ2-1; 15 bases line up with TRBD2. The CDR3 spans 17 residues. V shed 6 bases, J shed 2 bases, and the junction held 8 bases outside the gene matches. Germline V gene sequence: CDR1 SQVTM, CDR2 ANQGSEA. The CDR3 DNA sequence: TGCAGCGTCACCGGGACTAGCGGGAGGCAGACCTACAATGAGCAGTTCTTC. Translating gives CSVTGTSGRQTYNEQFF.

Only a few counts were recorded for this clone. The chain recombines TRBV19 with TRBJ2-4, with a weak D call TRBD2 (7 bases). The CDR3 spans 13 residues. Trimming left V 7 bases short and J 8 bases short, with 15 bases between. Germline assignment: CDR1 LNHDA and CDR2 SQIVND (reference sequence). The CDR3 sequence: CASTTQGGDIQYF. CDR3 bases: TGTGCCAGTACCACGCAAGGGGGGGACATTCAGTACTTC.

The chain uses TRBV5-1 and TRBJ1-3; TRBD1 might be the D (6 bases). Germline CDR1 is SGHRS and CDR2 is YFSETQ. The V and J ends lost 5 bases and 0 bases respectively, with 18 bases between them. This CDR3 has 17 residues. Written as DNA, the CDR3 is TGCGCCAGCAGTCGAACCGGGACAATTGCCTCTGGAAACACCATATATTTT. Amino acids: CASSRTGTIASGNTIYF.